This T cell receptor (beta chain) was identified in a study of blood T cell repertoires in COVID-19. Study at large: COVID-19 samples collected from the United States, Italy and Spain covered acute and convalescent phases. From T cells, B-cell-depleted T cells, or PBMCs came the material, which was cDNA or gDNA.

V lost 10 bases to trimming and J lost 5 bases; unmatched junction nucleotides: 10. This CDR3 contains 14 residues. The V gene's germline CDR1 is SNHLY and CDR2 FYNNEI. Sequencing used immunoSEQ multiplex PCR; TCRdb keeps in-frame clones, though not all of them. This table holds about 210,000 clones, about 91% found once. The material sequenced was PBMCs or T cells enriched from blood (not recorded which). The clonotype originates from a man between 18 and 35 years old with acute COVID-19. The chain joins TRBV2 to TRBJ2-7, with 11 bases lining up with TRBD1. The CDR3 protein is CATIGTGGYHEQYF. The CDR3 bases are TGTGCCACCATCGGGACAGGGGGTTACCACGAGCAGTACTTC.